The 14 T cell receptor beta chains in this list originate from one sample, sequenced in a study of blood T cell repertoires in COVID-19. TCRdb keeps only in-frame clones here, not all; method: immunoSEQ multiplex PCR. The table shows about 250,000 clones, with over 75% occurring only once. Sequencing was performed on PBMCs or T cells enriched from blood (not recorded which). All receptors come from a woman in her fifties or sixties with acute COVID-19.

This chain connects TRBV5-1 to TRBJ2-3; 8 bases are a match to TRBD2. Germline V CDR1 and CDR2: SGHRS, YFSETQ. The CDR3 loop spans 15 amino acids. V dropped 5 bases and J dropped 0; count of bases not matched to a gene: 5. The DNA of the CDR3 is TGCGCCAGCAGACTAGCGGACACTAGCACAGATACGCAGTATTTT. This sequence encodes CASRLADTSTDTQYF.

V and J are TRBV6-5 and TRBJ1-4; tentative D call: TRBD1 (6 bases). The germline gives CDR1 MNHEY, CDR2 SVGAGI. V was clipped by 7 bases and J by 6 bases, with 12 bases between them. The CDR3 runs 13 residues. The DNA of the CDR3 is TGTGCCAGCAATAGGGACACCGATGAAAAACTGTTTTTT. Translating gives CASNRDTDEKLFF.

This clone has more than one count but fewer than ten. This chain joins TRBV7-8 and TRBJ2-7; possible D gene TRBD2, 6 bases. Germline V gene lookup returns CDR1 SGHVS and CDR2 FQNEAQ. Trimming took off 5 bases at V and 3 bases at J, with 17 bases between the two ends. This CDR3 comprises 15 residues. The CDR3 nucleotides read TGTGCCAGCAGCCAGCGACGAGGACTACTCTACGAGCAGTACTTC. It is translated as CASSQRRGLLYEQYF. Full variable domain (missing parts from reference TRBV7-8 and TRBJ2-7): GAGVSQSPRYKVAKRGQDVALRCDPISGHVSLFWYQQALGQGPEFLTYFQNEAQLDKSGLPSDRFFAERPEGSVSTLKIQRTQQEDSAVYLCASSQRRGLLYEQYFGPGTRLTVT.

The CDR3 DNA is TGCGCCAGCAGCCAAGATCCAGCGGGGGGGCTTGTAGAGACCCAGTACTTC. This gives the protein CASSQDPAGGLVETQYF. This sequence joins TRBV4-1 and TRBJ2-5; 10 bases agree with TRBD2. V dropped 0 bases and J dropped 4; count of bases not matched to a gene: 8. The V gene's germline CDR1 is MGHRA and CDR2 YSYEKL. This CDR3 comprises 17 residues.

For the CDR3, the DNA is TGTGCCAGTAGTATTGAGACAGATACGCAGTATTTT. This encodes CASSIETDTQYF. The J gene is TRBJ2-3, the V gene TRBV19; D is undetermined. CDR1 and CDR2 (germline): LNHDA, SQIVND (reference sequence). CDR3 length equals 12 residues. V gave up 3 bases and J gave up 3 bases, with 4 bases separating them.

The chain has TRBV9 and TRBJ2-1, with 13 nucleotides matching TRBD2. The CDR3 has 18 amino acids. The J segment lost 8 bases and the V segment lost 0 bases, leaving 11 bases of the junction unmatched. Germline V gene data show CDR1 as SGDLS and CDR2 as YYNGEE. This CDR3 reads CASSVDTPLAGGPHEQFF. CDR3 nucleotide sequence: TGTGCCAGCAGCGTAGACACCCCACTAGCGGGGGGGCCCCATGAGCAGTTCTTC.

The chain couples TRBV4-3 to TRBJ1-5, with a possible D match to TRBD1 (5 bases). Trimming cost V 1 base and J 9 bases, with 13 bases left between them. The CDR3 length is 14 residues. Germline CDR1 LGHNA, CDR2 YSLEER. CDR3 in amino acids: CASSQGAGLGPQHF. In nucleotides, the CDR3 is TGCGCCAGCAGCCAAGGGGCAGGGTTGGGGCCCCAGCATTTT.

The V gene is TRBV29-1, the J gene TRBJ2-1; TRBD2 aligns across 11 bases. The V gene end was trimmed by 4 bases and the J gene end by 7 bases; junction bases not matched to a gene: 6. The CDR3 extends over 14 amino acids. Germline CDR1 is SQVTM and CDR2 is ANQGSEA. The DNA for the CDR3 is TGCAGCGTTGTCCCGACTAGCGGGGCTAATGAGCAGTTCTTC. It translates to CSVVPTSGANEQFF.

As DNA, the CDR3 is TGTGCCAGCAGCTCAGCGGGACAAATGAATTCACCCCTCCACTTT. Encoded protein: CASSSAGQMNSPLHF. V and J are TRBV11-2 and TRBJ1-6; D is possibly TRBD1 (6 bases). CDR3 length: 15 residues. V was shortened by 4 bases and J by 7 bases, with 14 bases between the two germline ends. Germline CDR1 and CDR2: SGHAT and FQNNGV.

V usage is TRBV28 and J usage is TRBJ1-4; D may be TRBD1 (5 bases). Germline values: CDR1 MDHEN, CDR2 SYDVKM. V gave up 5 bases and J gave up 7 bases, with 14 bases separating them. The CDR3 has 14 amino acids. The CDR3 region is CASSPAGGTEKLFF. CDR3 DNA: TGTGCCAGCAGTCCCGCGGGAGGGACTGAAAAACTGTTTTTT. Using reference TRBV28 and TRBJ1-4 for the parts outside the CDR3, the full variable domain is DVKVTQSSRYLVKRTGEKVFLECVQDMDHENMFWYRQDPGLGLRLIYFSYDVKMKEKGDIPEGYSVSREKKERFSLILESASTNQTSMYLCASSPAGGTEKLFFGSGTQLSVL.

The rearrangement links TRBV6-2 or TRBV6-3 to TRBJ2-1; possible D gene TRBD2, 5 bases. The CDR3 is 17 residues long. V was cut by 4 bases and J by 0 bases, with 16 bases left in between. Looked up from germline, CDR1 is MNHEY and CDR2 is SVGEGT. CDR3 DNA: TGTGCCAGCAGTTCCCGGGGTGGCGGTAGCTCCTACAATGAGCAGTTCTTC. Protein product: CASSSRGGGSSYNEQFF.

The J gene is TRBJ2-3, the V gene TRBV9; D might be TRBD2 (6 bases). Germline V gene lookup returns CDR1 SGDLS and CDR2 YYNGEE. Trimming removed 3 bases from V and 2 bases from J, with 13 bases in between. The CDR3 length is 15 residues. The chain's CDR3 is CASSALGLYTDTQYF. The CDR3 nucleotides are TGTGCCAGCAGCGCCCTGGGACTTTACACAGATACGCAGTATTTT.

The rearrangement links TRBV6-1 to TRBJ2-7; 8 bases match TRBD1. CDR1 and CDR2 from the germline V gene are MNHNS and SASEGT. This CDR3 has 11 residues. J was trimmed by 13 bases and V by 1 base; bases with no gene match: 3. Here the CDR3 reads CASSEGSGGYF. Here the CDR3 DNA reads TGTGCCAGCAGTGAAGGGTCAGGGGGCTACTTC.

The J gene is TRBJ1-2, the V gene TRBV20-1; possibly TRBD1 for D (6 bases). V lost 7 bases and J lost 4, with 7 bases in between. The CDR3 is 10 residues long. CDR1 is DFQATT, CDR2 SNEGSKA, per germline (reference sequence). CDR3 coding DNA: TGCAGTGTAGGGGGCTATGGCTACACCTTC. It yields the protein CSVGGYGYTF.